These 8 T cell receptor beta chains were sequenced from one sample in a study of blood T cell repertoires in COVID-19. Sequencing used immunoSEQ multiplex PCR; TCRdb keeps in-frame clones, though not all of them. The sample comprises approximately 240,000 clones, 70% to 90% of which are singletons, and 2.1% rests with the top ten. Specimen: peripheral blood. These receptors were obtained from a woman in her thirties or forties who had recovered from COVID-19.

The V gene is TRBV19, the J gene TRBJ2-1, with 9 bases matching TRBD2. The V gene end was trimmed by 4 bases and the J gene end by 8 bases; junction bases not matched to a gene: 12. Germline assignment: CDR1 LNHDA and CDR2 SQIVND (reference sequence). The CDR3 consists of 16 residues. The CDR3 DNA is TGTGCCAGTAGTACCTCCATAGCGGGGGTTTTTCATGAGCAGTTCTTC. Translated: CASSTSIAGVFHEQFF.

The J gene is TRBJ2-1, the V gene TRBV9; D is perhaps TRBD2 (5 bases). This CDR3 region has 15 residues. In germline, CDR1 is SGDLS, CDR2 YYNGEE. The V end lost 1 base, the J end lost 0 bases, and 8 bases lay between the germline ends. CDR3 residues: CASSVRGSSYNEQFF. The CDR3 region has the DNA TGTGCCAGCAGCGTACGAGGGAGCTCCTACAATGAGCAGTTCTTC.

This chain uses TRBV19 with TRBJ2-2; tentatively, D is TRBD1 (5 bases). The CDR3 is 14 amino acids. V lost 6 bases and J lost 1, with 9 bases in between. The germline V gene encodes CDR1 LNHDA and CDR2 SQIVND (reference sequence). CDR3 protein: CASRRTLNTGELFF. The CDR3 coding sequence is TGTGCCAGTAGGCGGACACTGAACACCGGGGAGCTGTTTTTT.

The chain links TRBV28 to TRBJ1-1; 7 bases align to TRBD1. The J segment lost 4 bases and the V segment lost 2 bases, leaving 4 bases of the junction unmatched. Per the germline V gene, CDR1 is MDHEN and CDR2 is SYDVKM. CDR3 length: 14 residues. This CDR3 is CASSLLTGTTEAFF. As DNA, the CDR3 is TGTGCCAGCAGTTTACTGACAGGGACCACTGAAGCTTTCTTT. Looking up the rest from reference TRBV28 and TRBJ1-1 gives the full variable domain: DVKVTQSSRYLVKRTGEKVFLECVQDMDHENMFWYRQDPGLGLRLIYFSYDVKMKEKGDIPEGYSVSREKKERFSLILESASTNQTSMYLCASSLLTGTTEAFFGQGTRLTVV.

The chain has TRBV11-2 and TRBJ2-3, with D perhaps matching TRBD2 (6 bases). Between the trimmed V and J ends, which lost 0 bases and 7 bases, there was a span of 14 bases. The CDR3 covers 15 residues. Looked up from germline, CDR1 is SGHAT and CDR2 is FQNNGV. The DNA of the CDR3 is TGTGCCAGCAGCTTAGATCCTGGGACTCCGAATACGCAGTATTTT. Translating it yields CASSLDPGTPNTQYF.

The chain carries TRBV6-6 and TRBJ1-1, with D hard to call. The CDR3 has 16 amino acids. Germline values: CDR1 MNHNY, CDR2 SVGAGI (reference sequence). V was cut by 0 bases and J by 2 bases, with 13 bases left in between. CDR3: CASSYSGVGSNTEAFF. CDR3 DNA: TGTGCCAGCAGTTACTCGGGCGTGGGCAGCAACACTGAAGCTTTCTTT.

The V and J genes are TRBV27 and TRBJ2-1; 11 bases are a match to TRBD2. The V and J ends lost 6 bases and 6 bases, in that order; junction bases with no gene match: 7. Germline values: CDR1 MNHEY, CDR2 SMNVEV (reference sequence). The CDR3 runs 15 residues. As DNA, the CDR3 is TGTGCCAGCAGCCCCGGGACTAGCGGTTTCAATGAGCAGTTCTTC. It yields the protein CASSPGTSGFNEQFF.

V is TRBV18 and J is TRBJ2-1; TRBD2 matches 9 bases. In germline, CDR1 is KGHSH, CDR2 LQKENI. The trim removed 3 bases at V and 4 bases at J, leaving 4 bases unmatched. The CDR3 is 15 amino acids. The CDR3 loop is CASSPPSGMYNEQFF. The CDR3 DNA is TGTGCCAGCTCACCTCCTAGCGGGATGTACAATGAGCAGTTCTTC. Full variable domain (missing parts from reference TRBV18 and TRBJ2-1): NAGVMQNPRHLVRRRGQEARLRCSPMKGHSHVYWYRQLPEEGLKFMVYLQKENIIDESGMPKERFSAEFPKEGPSILRIQQVVRGDSAAYFCASSPPSGMYNEQFFGPGTRLTVL.